The 25 T cell receptor beta chains below come from one sample, sequenced in a study of cytomegalovirus exposure and HLA in healthy donors. The repertoire was sequenced with immunoSEQ multiplex PCR; TCRdb's copy has only in-frame clones and lacks some. The sample shows roughly 350,000 clones, about nine tenths of them seen only once. The sample consisted of PBMCs. Receptors were obtained from a woman aged 18 to 35 in good health and CMV-seronegative.

This clone has a single count. The chain uses TRBV2 and TRBJ1-2, with TRBD1 as a possible D gene (5 bases). Germline-derived CDR1 and CDR2 are SNHLY and FYNNEI. The CDR3 extends over 15 amino acids. Trimming cost V 1 base and J 4 bases, with 13 bases left between them. In nucleotides, the CDR3 is TGTGCCAGCAGTGAAGAGGCAGGGTGGGCCTATGGCTACACCTTC. Its protein product is CASSEEAGWAYGYTF. Full variable domain (outside the CDR3, taken from reference TRBV2 and TRBJ1-2): EPEVTQTPSHQVTQMGQEVILRCVPISNHLYFYWYRQILGQKVEFLVSFYNNEISEKSEIFDDQFSVERPDGSNFTLKIRSTKLEDSAMYFCASSEEAGWAYGYTFGSGTRLTVV.

The rearrangement joins TRBV11-1 to TRBJ2-1; 8 nucleotides agree with TRBD2. This CDR3 has 15 residues. J was trimmed by 12 bases and V by 7 bases; bases with no gene match: 17. CDR1 is SGHAT, CDR2 FQDESV, per germline (reference sequence). As DNA, the CDR3 is TGTGCCAGCACGGGGGGGCAGGACCTTCTTAGTGGGCAGTTCTTC. It specifies CASTGGQDLLSGQFF.

J is TRBJ2-7 and V is TRBV27; a weak D match, TRBD2 (5 bases). V lost 5 bases and J lost 4, with 21 bases in between. Germline CDR1 reads MNHEY; CDR2 reads SMNVEV (reference sequence). The CDR3 length is 16 residues. The CDR3 region is CASSPSPDLGAYEQYF. DNA of the CDR3: TGTGCCAGCAGTCCCTCCCCGGACTTGGGAGCTTACGAGCAGTACTTC.

The chain links TRBV19 to TRBJ2-1; tentatively, D is TRBD2 (6 bases). The CDR3 totals 11 residues. The ends were cut back, 8 bases at V and 9 bases at J, with 11 bases in the middle. In germline, CDR1 is LNHDA, CDR2 SQIVND (reference sequence). For the CDR3, the DNA is TGTGCCAGTCGGGACTTGGGTGAGCAGTTCTTC. Its translation is CASRDLGEQFF.

V and J are TRBV7-2 and TRBJ1-5; no reliable D call. V lost 3 bases to trimming and J lost 1 base, with 10 bases between them. The CDR3 consists of 15 residues. The germline gives CDR1 SGHTA, CDR2 FQGNSA. This CDR3 reads CASSFGGMSNQPQHF. For the CDR3, the DNA is TGTGCCAGCAGCTTTGGAGGGATGAGCAATCAGCCCCAGCATTTT. The variable domain in full, with the rest retrieved from reference TRBV7-2 and TRBJ1-5, is GAGVSQSPSNKVTEKGKDVELRCDPISGHTALYWYRQSLGQGLEFLIYFQGNSAPDKSGLPSDRFSAERTGGSVSTLTIQRTQQEDSAVYLCASSFGGMSNQPQHFGDGTRLSIL.

This clone was counted a few times. The chain employs TRBV6-5 and TRBJ2-7; 9 positions match TRBD1. Germline V CDR1 and CDR2: MNHEY, SVGAGI. V gave up 6 bases and J gave up 5 bases; unmatched junction bases: 11. CDR3 length: 15 amino acids. In DNA, the CDR3 is TGTGCCAGCAGCATCGGGACAGGGCCCTCGGACGAGCAGTACTTC. The encoded protein is CASSIGTGPSDEQYF.

This chain uses TRBV9 with TRBJ2-7; 8 nucleotides align to TRBD2. V shed 4 bases, J shed 6 bases, and the junction held 12 bases outside the gene matches. Per the germline V gene, CDR1 is SGDLS and CDR2 is YYNGEE. The CDR3 spans 15 residues. The CDR3 loop reads CASSSGGSGIPEQYF. The CDR3 DNA reads TGTGCCAGCAGCTCCGGGGGTAGCGGGATCCCCGAGCAGTACTTC.

V and J are TRBV7-2 and TRBJ1-4, with 7 nucleotides matching TRBD1. The CDR3 totals 16 residues. J gave up 3 bases and V 3 bases, and 7 bases lay outside the gene matches. Germline CDR1 and CDR2: SGHTA and FQGNSA. For the CDR3, the DNA is TGTGCCAGCAGCTTCGGACAGGCAACGTCTAATGAAAAACTGTTTTTT. Translating gives CASSFGQATSNEKLFF.

V and J are TRBV27 and TRBJ2-5; tentative D call: TRBD1 (5 bases). Germline-derived CDR1 and CDR2 are MNHEY and SMNVEV (reference sequence). The CDR3 runs to 14 residues. Trimming removed 2 bases at V and 4 bases at J, with 11 bases between. The CDR3 protein is CASSLRWQGETQYF. The CDR3, as DNA: TGTGCCAGCAGTTTACGATGGCAGGGAGAGACCCAGTACTTC.

The chain has TRBV6-6 and TRBJ2-7; 9 bases match TRBD1. The germline V gene encodes CDR1 MNHNY and CDR2 SVGAGI (reference sequence). Germline trimming cut 5 bases from V and 2 bases from J; bases unmatched to any gene: 7. The CDR3 consists of 15 residues. The CDR3 sequence: CASSVTGQGPYEQYF. CDR3 bases: TGTGCCAGCAGTGTGACGGGACAGGGCCCCTACGAGCAGTACTTC.

CDR3 sequence (DNA): TGTGCCAGTTCAGATTCCGGGACAGGGGGCGATCAGCCCCAGCATTTT. Translating gives CASSDSGTGGDQPQHF. The V call is TRBV18, the J call TRBJ1-5, with 12 nucleotides matching TRBD1. This CDR3 is built from 16 residues. Germline CDR1 reads KGHSH; CDR2 reads LQKENI. Unmatched junction bases numbered 11, after V lost 9 bases and J lost 5 bases.

Details on this clone: This specimen includes other DNA sequences encoding the same CDR3. The chain carries TRBV30 and TRBJ1-1; maybe TRBD1 (6 bases). CDR3 size: 13 residues. CDR1 and CDR2 (germline): GTSNPN, SVGIG (reference sequence). V was clipped by 1 base and J by 1 base, with 7 bases between them. CDR3 protein: CAWSGQENTEAFF. The CDR3 nucleotides read TGTGCCTGGAGTGGACAGGAGAACACTGAAGCTTTCTTT.

The V and J genes are TRBV6-5 and TRBJ2-2, with D possibly being TRBD2 (6 bases). V gave up 7 bases and J gave up 5 bases, with 14 bases separating them. Germline lookup yields CDR1 MNHEY and CDR2 SVGAGI. This CDR3 region has 14 residues. This CDR3 is CASTDRRGTGELFF. CDR3 nucleotides: TGTGCCAGCACCGACCGCCGGGGGACCGGGGAGCTGTTTTTT.

The chain has TRBV5-4 and TRBJ2-1, with no clear D. The CDR3 has 18 residues. V was cut by 4 bases and J by 5 bases, with 25 bases left in between. Germline lookup yields CDR1 SGHNT and CDR2 YYREEE (reference sequence). The CDR3 DNA sequence: TGTGCCAGCAGCGACCCCGTGGCCCCAGCAGGCGCCAACAATGAGCAGTTCTTC. This sequence encodes CASSDPVAPAGANNEQFF. The variable domain in full, with the rest retrieved from reference TRBV5-4 and TRBJ2-1, is ETGVTQSPTHLIKTRGQQVTLRCSSQSGHNTVSWYQQALGQGPQFIFQYYREEENGRGNFPPRFSGLQFPNYSSELNVNALELDDSALYLCASSDPVAPAGANNEQFFGPGTRLTVL.

V and J are TRBV18 and TRBJ2-1, with D tentatively TRBD2 (6 bases). The germline V and J ends were trimmed by 3 bases and 7 bases, with 13 bases remaining between them. The CDR3 extends over 14 amino acids. CDR1 is KGHSH, CDR2 LQKENI, per germline. CDR3 in amino acids: CASSPTDAGNEQFF. In DNA, the CDR3 is TGTGCCAGCTCACCTACCGATGCGGGGAATGAGCAGTTCTTC.

This chain links TRBV7-8 with TRBJ1-2; tentatively, D is TRBD1 (6 bases). The CDR3 contains 16 residues. With 0 bases removed from V and 6 bases from J, the gap between germline ends came to 17 bases. Germline CDR1 and CDR2: SGHVS and FQNEAQ. The CDR3 region has the DNA TGTGCCAGCAGCTTAGCCCCGGGGGGGCGCGGTGATGGCTACACCTTC. Its translation: CASSLAPGGRGDGYTF.

The chain joins TRBV5-8 to TRBJ2-1; 8 bases match TRBD2. V dropped 2 bases and J dropped 1; count of bases not matched to a gene: 2. The CDR3 has 15 amino acids. Per the germline V gene, CDR1 is SGHTS and CDR2 is YDEGEE. The CDR3, as DNA: TGTGCCAGCAGCTTCCGCGGGGGGTCCTACAATGAGCAGTTCTTC. Amino acid sequence: CASSFRGGSYNEQFF.

This chain uses TRBV28 with TRBJ1-5; a possible D gene is TRBD1 (5 bases). The CDR3 consists of 15 residues. The germline V gene encodes CDR1 MDHEN and CDR2 SYDVKM. V lost 3 bases and J lost 1, with 10 bases in between. CDR3 sequence reads: CASSFQGRSNQPQHF. CDR3 sequence (DNA): TGTGCCAGCAGTTTTCAGGGAAGAAGCAATCAGCCCCAGCATTTT.

This chain uses TRBV5-4 with TRBJ2-1; 8 nucleotides align to TRBD2. The germline gives CDR1 SGHNT, CDR2 YYREEE (reference sequence). This CDR3 has 14 residues. Trimming took 4 bases from V and 7 from J; bases not matched to a gene: 7. The CDR3 protein is CASSRSGIGNEQFF. The CDR3 DNA sequence: TGTGCCAGCAGCCGTAGCGGGATCGGGAATGAGCAGTTCTTC.

DNA of the CDR3: TGTGCCAGCAGCCCCTCGACCGGGACTAGCGGGAGGAATGAGCAGTTCTTC. Its translation is CASSPSTGTSGRNEQFF. The chain links TRBV9 to TRBJ2-1; 15 nucleotides match TRBD2. The CDR3 runs to 17 residues. J lost 7 bases, V lost 4 bases, and 9 bases had no gene match. Germline CDR1 and CDR2: SGDLS and YYNGEE.

V is TRBV28 and J is TRBJ2-7; the D gene is possibly TRBD1 (6 bases). The length of the CDR3 is 14 residues. V was trimmed by 6 bases and J by 3 bases, leaving 15 bases between them. Germline V lookup: CDR1 MDHEN, CDR2 SYDVKM. The CDR3 coding sequence is TGTGCCAGCAGGCAAGAACAGGGCAGCTACGAGCAGTACTTC. The encoded protein is CASRQEQGSYEQYF.

The CDR3 nucleotides read TGTGCCAGCAGCTTCTATCTGGGGCTAGCGGAGAGGAGCTCCTACGAGCAGTACTTC. It specifies CASSFYLGLAERSSYEQYF. The chain uses TRBV7-9 and TRBJ2-7; 7 bases fit TRBD2. Germline values: CDR1 SEHNR, CDR2 FQNEAQ (reference sequence). Trimming removed 3 bases from V and 0 bases from J; junction bases left unmatched: 17. This CDR3 comprises 19 residues.

The chain employs TRBV5-1 and TRBJ2-5, with 9 bases fitting TRBD2. Germline assignment: CDR1 SGHRS and CDR2 YFSETQ. The J segment lost 1 base and the V segment lost 4 bases, leaving 8 bases of the junction unmatched. The CDR3 length is 16 residues. The DNA for the CDR3 is TGCGCCAGCAGCGAGGGGATTAGCGGGAGCCAAGAGACCCAGTACTTC. It encodes CASSEGISGSQETQYF.

This chain links TRBV5-1 with TRBJ1-5; D perhaps matches TRBD1 (6 bases). Germline values: CDR1 SGHRS, CDR2 YFSETQ. V was pared by 4 bases and J by 5 bases, with 10 bases between. The CDR3 covers 13 residues. CDR3 residues: CASSPDSYQPQHF. As DNA, the CDR3 is TGCGCCAGCAGCCCGGACAGTTATCAGCCCCAGCATTTT.

This chain uses TRBV5-1 with TRBJ2-7; D call uncertain. CDR1 and CDR2 (germline): SGHRS, YFSETQ. The V end lost 1 base, the J end lost 6 bases, and 11 bases lay between the germline ends. The CDR3 loop spans 13 amino acids. CDR3 residues: CASSLQELREQYF. CDR3 DNA: TGCGCCAGCAGCTTGCAGGAACTTCGCGAGCAGTACTTC.